This TCR beta chain was found in a study of blood T cell repertoires in COVID-19 (TCRdb year 2020). For the wider study: Samples from collaborators originated in the United States, Italy and Spain and spanned both the acute and convalescent phases of COVID-19. The material from the prospective study consisted of cDNA or gDNA derived from T cells, B-cell-depleted T cells, or PBMCs. The dataset comprised deeply sampled blood TCRbeta repertoires from subjects exposed to, actively infected with, or recovered from COVID-19. The repertoires were made available in a free public database intended to serve as a resource for research on the immune response to SARS-CoV-2. The samples were drawn from the first 160 participants of the ongoing ImmuneRACE study and from 1,254 subjects provided by 6 global collaborators. A de-identified subject ID, COVID-19 status, age in years and sex were almost always included in the sample metadata. Where available, HLA class I and class II types were obtained from metadata supplied by the sample provider rather than from assay-based typing.

Results and caveats for the whole study, not just this receptor: Clinical and demographic metadata were provided uncurated, with the amount varying by source and participant.

Concerning this clone: The specificity of this receptor is unknown. Base qualities are not at hand, and no much larger clone is one base apart.

TCRbeta CDR3 regions were amplified from genomic DNA by means of the immunoSEQ Assay, a bias-controlled multiplex PCR. As for how the authors treated the data: Within the assay, amplification of reference gene primers was used to estimate how many nucleated cells each sample contained. Sequence reads were collapsed and filtered to measure the absolute abundance of every unique TCRbeta CDR3 rearrangement. Productive Simpson clonality was computed per sample as the square root of Simpson's diversity index over productive rearrangements. Sourced from immuneACCESS, this table was stored by TCRdb with only in-frame sequences that have V and J called. A share of the clones is absent; for the studies checked, an unresolved V gene accounts for under half, and the remainder has no known explanation. V and J calls and clone size come straight from that table; D and trimming were deduced from the DNA. Within this sample are under 300,000 clones, with 65% to 90% of them counted one time only. The ten biggest clones cover 15% to 17% of the sample.

Participants in the prospective study were aged roughly 18 to 100 years, lived in over 20 United States geographic areas, and enrolled through a virtual design. In the prospective study, cohorts were assigned on the basis of participant-reported clinical history obtained from a screening survey and a study questionnaire. For ImmuneRACE Cohort 3, a participant was defined as recovered based on two consecutive negative NP/OP PCR tests, clearance by a healthcare professional, or resolution of symptoms. Mobile phlebotomists in the prospective study collected whole blood, serum and a nasopharyngeal or oropharyngeal swab from every participant. Additional blood draws and questionnaires over an approximately 2-month period could optionally be provided by prospective study participants. Blood samples from the prospective study were shipped frozen or at room temperature prior to DNA extraction. The germline V end is reduced by 0 bases and the J end by 3 bases; junction bases left unmatched: 3. The CDR3 measures 14 amino acids from cysteine to phenylalanine. Of all the DNA, just the CDR3 is kept, 42 bases in frame from base 1. The CDR1 and CDR2 encoded by the germline V gene are SGHRS and YFSETQ.

The sample taken for sequencing was PBMCs or T cells enriched from blood (not recorded which). The chain is made from TRBV5-1 and TRBJ2-7; a stretch of 7 junction bases matches TRBD1. This receptor was identified in a man aged 18-30 years who had recovered from COVID-19. DNA sequence: TGCGCCAGCAGCTTGGAGACAGGGCTCTACGAGCAGTACTTC. Translation gives CASSLETGLYEQYF.